This record looks at one T cell receptor (beta chain) sequence and its context. Which antigen it targets is not known. Qualities for individual bases were not recorded, and no much larger clone is one base off. The data originate from a study of blood T cell repertoires in COVID-19 (dated by TCRdb to between 2020 and 2021). As for the study more broadly: The collaborator samples originated in the United States, Italy and Spain and spanned the acute and convalescent phases of COVID-19. The material from the prospective study consisted of cDNA or gDNA derived from T cells, B-cell-depleted T cells, or PBMCs. Subjects who had been exposed to COVID-19, were actively infected with it, or had recovered from it provided the deeply sampled blood TCRbeta repertoires that made up the dataset. The repertoires were made available in a free public database intended to serve as a resource for research on the immune response to SARS-CoV-2. Samples came from the ongoing ImmuneRACE study (first 160 participants) plus 1,254 subjects from 6 global collaborators. The sample metadata nearly always contained a de-identified subject ID, COVID-19 status, age in years and sex. Where available, HLA class I and class II types were obtained from metadata supplied by the sample provider rather than from assay-based typing. Broad study findings and their caveats: The amount of clinical and demographic metadata varied by source and participant and was provided uncurated.

TCRbeta CDR3 regions were amplified from genomic DNA using the immunoSEQ Assay, a bias-controlled multiplex PCR. Per the source publication's procedure: Within the assay, amplification of reference gene primers was used to estimate how many nucleated cells each sample contained. To quantify the absolute abundance of each unique TCRbeta CDR3 rearrangement, sequence reads were collapsed and filtered. For each sample, productive Simpson clonality was calculated by taking the square root of Simpson's diversity index across productive rearrangements. In TCRdb, the immuneACCESS table is reduced to in-frame sequences with V and J assigned. These tables do not hold every clone; where another copy was compared, an unresolved V gene accounts for under half, and the others remain unexplained. That table supplies the V and J calls and clone size; D and trimming were determined from the DNA. Counted in this sample were roughly 360,000 clones; around nine tenths of them appeared once. The ten most abundant clones make up 0.97% of the sample.

Relative to germline, V is missing 2 bases and J is missing 9 bases, with 9 bases of the junction outside any gene match. Spanning cysteine to phenylalanine, the CDR3 consists of 14 amino acids. Left in the record is the CDR3 DNA by itself, 42 bases read in frame from the first base. Per the germline V gene, SQVTM is the CDR1 and ANQGSEA is the CDR2. In the prospective study, participants were roughly 18 to 100 years old, resided in about 25 geographic areas of the United States, and were enrolled through a virtual design. In the prospective study, participants were assigned to cohorts based on the clinical history participants reported in a screening survey and a study questionnaire. In the prospective study, whole blood, serum and a nasopharyngeal or oropharyngeal swab were collected from each participant by mobile phlebotomists. Prospective study participants could optionally give additional blood draws and questionnaires over an approximately two-month period. Blood samples from the prospective study were shipped frozen or at room temperature prior to DNA extraction.

The sequenced sample consisted of PBMCs or T cells enriched from blood (not recorded which). The receptor was isolated from a woman aged 30 to 39 with acute COVID-19. The rearranged chain carries TRBV29-1 and TRBJ2-1; the junction holds 8 bases that match TRBD1. DNA sequence: TGCAGCGTTGAATCTCTCCAGGGGGCCTTTGAGCAGTTCTTC. Its protein product is CSVESLQGAFEQFF.